This T cell receptor (beta chain) was documented in a study of T cell changes during pregnancy in multiple sclerosis. Generated by immunoSEQ multiplex PCR, the TCRdb table keeps only in-frame clones and is missing some. This repertoire shows about 33,000 clones, roughly nine tenths found once; its top ten account for approximately 2.8%. The germline V and J ends were trimmed by 2 bases and 5 bases, with 15 bases remaining between them. CDR1 and CDR2 (germline): LNHNV, YYDKDF (reference sequence). CDR3 length equals 15 residues. This receptor was obtained from a female donor in good health, enrolled as a control in a pregnancy study. The chain links TRBV15 to TRBJ2-5; maybe TRBD1 (7 bases). The material was CD4+ T cells from peripheral blood mononuclear cells, obtained in the third trimester of pregnancy. In DNA form, the CDR3 reads TGTGCCACCAGCAGAACAGGGGAGGTGTTGGAGACCCAGTACTTC. Translation: CATSRTGEVLETQYF.